This T cell receptor beta chain appears in the sequencing data of a study of T cell responses to AZD1222 COVID-19 vaccine. Whole-study results and caveats: It was only after the peak T cell response that any repertoires were sampled. Donors were mostly white British, more females; clonal diversity possibly underestimated.

Details on this clone: Its antigen is undetermined.

Clones were read by immunoSEQ multiplex PCR, and TCRdb kept only the in-frame ones, dropping some. The data show 90,000 to 120,000 clones, with 70% to 90% seen just once and around 4.9% held by the top ten. The CDR3 spans 14 residues. Germline assignment: CDR1 SGHRS and CDR2 YFSETQ. The V gene lost 4 bases and the J gene lost 1 base, with 11 bases spanning the gap. The V call is TRBV5-1, the J call TRBJ1-1; tentatively, D is TRBD1 (6 bases). The origin of this receptor is an adult who received the AZD1222 COVID-19 vaccine. This specimen consisted of peripheral blood, obtained 28 days after the second AZD1222 dose. The CDR3 here is CASSLQTGNTEAFF. CDR3 DNA sequence: TGCGCCAGCAGCCTTCAGACAGGGAACACTGAAGCTTTCTTT. The entire variable domain, with the rest obtained from reference TRBV5-1 and TRBJ1-1, is as follows: KAGVTQTPRYLIKTRGQQVTLSCSPISGHRSVSWYQQTPGQGLQFLFEYFSETQRNKGNFPGRFSGRQFSNSRSEMNVSTLELGDSALYLCASSLQTGNTEAFFGQGTRLTVV.